Presented here are 12 T cell receptor beta chains from one specimen sequenced in a study of post-analysis software for immune sequencing data. The antigens these receptors bind are not known. Presence of unique molecular identifiers characterized the TCR beta cDNA libraries. In TCRdb, the PCR reads were re-called with MiXCR into one record per CDR3 protein. The profile shows some 260,000 distinct CDR3 sequences, 30% to 45% of them singletons. Study-wide points: TRBV segments more frequent in patients than in controls numbered roughly 5 and included TRBV5-6, TRBV5-1 and TRBV20-1.

The source material was blood. These receptors were taken from a girl between 10 and 17 years old with multiple sclerosis.

With respect to this clonotype: This may be a read error: a much more frequent sequence differs by one nucleotide. The V gene is TRBV10-3, the J gene TRBJ1-5; D perhaps matches TRBD1 (5 bases). CDR3 length: 14 amino acids. The germline V gene encodes CDR1 ENHRY and CDR2 SYGVKD. V was pared by 6 bases and J by 2 bases, with 11 bases between. CDR3 protein: CAIRERGGNQPQHF. In nucleotides, the CDR3 is TGTGCCATCAGGGAGCGAGGGGGCAATCAGCCCCAGCATTTT.

Comments on this clonotype: At one end the junction does not follow the germline gene, possibly because of a read error. The chain has TRBV20-1 and TRBJ1-5; the match to TRBD1 covers 7 bases. The V gene's germline CDR1 is DFQATT and CDR2 SNEGSKA (reference sequence). The length of the CDR3 is 18 residues. CDR3 residues: CSADPIRRGQKANRPQHF. The CDR3 DNA reads as TGCAGTGCTGATCCAATCAGGAGGGGACAGAAAGCCAATCGGCCCCAGCATTTT.

A note on this clonotype: Just one base apart from a much larger clone, this may be a read error. The V and J genes are TRBV9 and TRBJ2-1; D perhaps matches TRBD1 (5 bases). Germline V gene lookup returns CDR1 SGDLS and CDR2 YYNGEE. V was cut by 4 bases and J by 13 bases, with 21 bases left in between. The CDR3 is 14 residues long. The CDR3 DNA sequence: TGTGCCAGCAGCACTTTAGGGGAACGAGAGACCCAGTTCTTC. It encodes CASSTLGERETQFF.

Turning to this clonotype: One junction end disagrees with the germline gene, perhaps due to a read error. V is TRBV4-1 and J is TRBJ2-7; possible D gene TRBD2, 5 bases. Germline CDR1 MGHRA, CDR2 YSYEKL. This CDR3 has 14 residues. CDR3 nucleotides: TGCGCCGGCAGCCAAGCGGAGAGCTCCTACGAGCAGTACTTC. Translated, it gives CAGSQAESSYEQYF.

This clonotype was counted at least ten times. The chain has TRBV28 and TRBJ2-1, with unresolved D. Trimming left V 5 bases short and J 3 bases short, with 11 bases between. The CDR3 contains 14 residues. The germline CDR1 and CDR2 sequences are MDHEN and SYDVKM. CDR3 coding DNA: TGTGCCAGCAGTCCCCAGCCCAACTACAATGAGCAGTTCTTC. Its protein product is CASSPQPNYNEQFF. Combining the CDR3 with reference TRBV28 and TRBJ2-1 gives the whole variable domain DVKVTQSSRYLVKRTGEKVFLECVQDMDHENMFWYRQDPGLGLRLIYFSYDVKMKEKGDIPEGYSVSREKKERFSLILESASTNQTSMYLCASSPQPNYNEQFFGPGTRLTVL.

The chain carries TRBV29-1 and TRBJ2-7; TRBD1 aligns across 9 bases. The J call may be wrong; the DNA end is better matched by TRBJ2-5. CDR1 and CDR2 (germline): SQVTM, ANQGSEA. This CDR3 region has 15 residues. CDR3 bases: TGCAGCGTTTACAGGGGGCTATCGGTAGGAGAGACCCAGTACTTC. This sequence encodes CSVYRGLSVGETQYF.

The V and J genes are TRBV10-3 and TRBJ2-7, with TRBD2 matching 9 bases. This CDR3 has 14 amino acids. Germline V gene sequence: CDR1 ENHRY, CDR2 SYGVKD. After removal of 3 bases from V and 3 bases from J, the junction contained 3 bases not matched to a gene. The CDR3 DNA reads as TGTGCCATCAGTGATGAGACTAGCGGCTACGAGCAGTACTTC. Protein: CAISDETSGYEQYF.

This clonotype was seen many times. The chain carries TRBV21-1 and TRBJ2-7; the D segment call TRBD1 is taken from the table without a DNA check. TRBV21-1 is a pseudogene locus. The CDR3 is made up of 12 amino acids. The CDR3 loop reads CASSNDWTGAYF. CDR3 DNA sequence: TGTGCCAGCAGCAATGACTGGACAGGGGCGTACTTC.

At least ten counts were recorded for this clonotype. The V and J genes are TRBV6-5 and TRBJ1-6, with D tentatively TRBD1 (5 bases). Trimming stripped 5 bases from V and 7 bases from J, with 15 bases between. The germline gives CDR1 MNHEY, CDR2 SVGAGI. The CDR3 spans 15 residues. CDR3 sequence: CASSRPQVTNSPLHF. The CDR3 DNA is TGTGCCAGCAGTCGGCCACAGGTCACAAATTCACCCCTCCACTTT.

The chain combines TRBV20-1 with TRBJ2-3; D not certain. This CDR3 spans 15 amino acids. The V end was cut by 4 bases, the J end by 5 bases, with 19 bases between. Germline CDR1 and CDR2: DFQATT and SNEGSKA (reference sequence). CDR3 nucleotides: TGCAGTGCTACCTTCCCTAGTGGCTTTCAAGATACGCAGTATTTT. Protein: CSATFPSGFQDTQYF.

This chain uses TRBV20-1 with TRBJ2-3; D gene unclear. The CDR3 spans 14 residues. CDR1 and CDR2 from the germline V gene are DFQATT and SNEGSKA (reference sequence). V shed 3 bases and J shed 7 bases, with 17 bases lying between them. CDR3: CSARATDGLNTQYF. CDR3 DNA sequence: TGCAGTGCTAGGGCCACCGACGGGCTGAATACGCAGTATTTT.

Details on this clonotype: The junction and the germline gene differ at one end; a read error may be behind it. The rearrangement links TRBV4-3 to TRBJ2-4; D may be TRBD1 (6 bases). The germline CDR1 and CDR2 sequences are LGHNA and YSLEER. This CDR3 region has 16 residues. The CDR3 loop is CASGQTLTGTENIQYF. The CDR3 DNA reads as TGCGCCAGCGGCCAAACTCTGACAGGAACAGAAAACATTCAGTACTTC.